What follows are 5 T cell receptor beta chains derived from one specimen sequenced in a study of vaccination and CD4 T cells after COVID-19. Noted time point: late sampling 161 to 241 days after vaccination in a few convalescent patients. Described treatment: approximately 9-day PBMC culture with coronavirus spike peptide pools or control peptides (ViraFEST assay). Cultured CD4+ T cell DNA was sequenced using the Oncomine TCR Beta short-read assay. One entry per CDR3 protein, called by TCRdb with MiXCR from the PCR reads. The sample shows tens of thousands of distinct CDR3 sequences, 35% to 40% of them seen only once. These receptors' antigens are unknown. This sample comprised CD4+ T cells from blood, cultured in vitro, obtained about 7 months after SARS-CoV-2 vaccination. The receptors stem from a human donor who had recovered from COVID-19.

The chain joins TRBV6-5 to TRBJ2-7, with D tentatively TRBD2 (5 bases). The CDR3 is 14 residues long. Trimming took 4 bases from V and 0 from J, leaving 10 bases between them. The V gene's germline CDR1 is MNHEY and CDR2 SVGAGI. The DNA for the CDR3 is TGTGCCAGCAGTTCGGACTGGGGCTCCTACGAGCAGTACTTC. It encodes CASSSDWGSYEQYF.

The chain joins TRBV20-1 to TRBJ1-2; the D gene is possibly TRBD1 (5 bases). Deletions cut 4 bases from V and 3 bases from J, with 9 bases between. This CDR3 region has 12 residues. CDR1 is DFQATT, CDR2 SNEGSKA, per germline (reference sequence). CDR3 in amino acids: CSAKGDHYGYTF. CDR3 coding DNA: TGCAGTGCTAAAGGGGATCACTATGGCTACACCTTC.

The rearrangement joins TRBV11-3 to TRBJ2-3; perhaps D is TRBD1 or TRBD2 (5 bases each). The CDR3 sequence is 15 residues long. Germline CDR1 SGHNT, CDR2 YENEEA. The V end was cut by 3 bases, the J end by 2 bases, with 12 bases between. This CDR3 reads CASSFTGPNTDTQYF. DNA of the CDR3: TGTGCCAGCAGCTTCACGGGACCCAACACAGATACGCAGTATTTT.

CDR3 coding DNA: TGTGCCAGCTCACTAAGTGGACCGATAAATTCACCCCTCCACTTT. This gives the protein CASSLSGPINSPLHF. The chain has TRBV18 and TRBJ1-6; no reliable D call. The CDR3 sequence is 15 residues long. Trimming took 4 bases from V and 7 from J, leaving 14 bases between them. Germline-derived CDR1 and CDR2 are KGHSH and LQKENI. Complete variable domain (other parts from reference TRBV18 and TRBJ1-6): NAGVMQNPRHLVRRRGQEARLRCSPMKGHSHVYWYRQLPEEGLKFMVYLQKENIIDESGMPKERFSAEFPKEGPSILRIQQVVRGDSAAYFCASSLSGPINSPLHFGNGTRLTVT.

V and J are TRBV20-1 and TRBJ2-3; TRBD2 matches 12 bases. The CDR3 length is 15 residues. Germline-derived CDR1 and CDR2 are DFQATT and SNEGSKA (reference sequence). Losses at the gene ends were 5 bases for V and 4 bases for J; bases not matched to a gene: 7. CDR3 amino acids: CSAHLAGGSADTQYF. In DNA form, the CDR3 reads TGCAGTGCTCATCTAGCGGGGGGGTCCGCAGATACGCAGTATTTT.